This T cell receptor (beta chain) derives from a study of cytomegalovirus exposure and HLA in healthy donors. About the research overall: The same platform was used for the approximately 120 validation repertoires as for the roughly 670 first-cohort repertoires, as reported in a later analysis. Whole-study findings and limits: Cytomegalovirus association was listed for approximately 150 TCR beta chains. Through in vitro validation, three CMV-associated chains were shown to be specific for CMV antigens. Rare TCR sequences dominated, though some public TCRs recurred in many donors.

Some clones are missing from TCRdb's copy, which holds only in-frame ones; the method was immunoSEQ multiplex PCR. The table includes hundreds of thousands of clones, approximately 88% detected once. With respect to this clone: Its antigen remains unidentified.

CDR3 length: 17 residues. V lost 4 bases and J 5 bases, leaving 21 bases between the germline ends. Germline V gene lookup returns CDR1 SGHAT and CDR2 FQNNGV. What was sequenced was PBMCs. The clonotype originates from a woman under 30 in good health and CMV-seronegative. V usage is TRBV11-2 and J usage is TRBJ1-5; TRBD1 is a possible D gene (5 bases). CDR3 sequence (DNA): TGTGCCAGCAGCTCCTCTACCACTTGGGGGGAGGATCAGCCCCAGCATTTT. This encodes CASSSSTTWGEDQPQHF.